The 7 T cell receptor beta chains below all came from one sample that was sequenced in a study of blood T cell repertoires in COVID-19. Produced via immunoSEQ multiplex PCR; TCRdb's table is partial and in-frame only. The sample has about 200,000 clones, roughly 94% seen once. Sample: peripheral blood. The receptor set was obtained from a man aged 30-40 years with COVID-19, enrolled during active disease.

The chain links TRBV5-1 to TRBJ2-2, with a weak D call TRBD2 (7 bases). Per germline, CDR1 SGHRS and CDR2 YFSETQ. The V and J ends lost 0 bases and 3 bases respectively, with 12 bases between them. The length of the CDR3 is 16 residues. CDR3 bases: TGCGCCAGCAGCTTGGACGGGGGGCAGGACACCGGGGAGCTGTTTTTT. Its protein is CASSLDGGQDTGELFF.

The chain recombines TRBV7-7 with TRBJ2-5, with D possibly matching TRBD1 (5 bases). There are 15 residues in the CDR3. The germline V gene encodes CDR1 SSHAT and CDR2 FNYEAQ (reference sequence). The V and J ends lost 1 base and 9 bases respectively, with 18 bases between them. Written as DNA, the CDR3 is TGTGCCAGCAGCTTAGGGTCGGCACAGGCAGGGCCCCAGTACTTC. It encodes CASSLGSAQAGPQYF.

This rearrangement joins TRBV7-9 to TRBJ2-7; 7 positions match TRBD2. The trim removed 3 bases at V and 5 bases at J, leaving 10 bases unmatched. Germline V lookup: CDR1 SEHNR, CDR2 FQNEAQ (reference sequence). This CDR3 has 15 residues. CDR3 nucleotides: TGTGCCAGCAGCTTGGGGGGGGAGGGGATCCACGAGCAGTACTTC. The encoded protein is CASSLGGEGIHEQYF.

The chain is built from TRBV11-2 and TRBJ1-3, with D hard to call. The CDR3 extends over 13 amino acids. The germline V gene encodes CDR1 SGHAT and CDR2 FQNNGV. The ends were cut back, 5 bases at V and 4 bases at J, with 9 bases in the middle. CDR3 coding DNA: TGTGCCAGCAGCCCACCGGGGGGAAACACCATATATTTT. This gives the protein CASSPPGGNTIYF.

This chain uses TRBV5-1 with TRBJ2-1; TRBD1 aligns across 12 bases. Germline V gene lookup returns CDR1 SGHRS and CDR2 YFSETQ. The CDR3 consists of 19 residues. J was trimmed by 1 base and V by 4 bases; bases with no gene match: 12. CDR3 region: CASSRVGQGASPSYNEQFF. The CDR3 coding sequence is TGCGCCAGCAGCCGAGTGGGACAGGGGGCTAGCCCGTCCTACAATGAGCAGTTCTTC.

This clone was recorded only once. This sequence joins TRBV25-1 and TRBJ2-3; TRBD2 aligns across 12 bases. Germline-derived CDR1 and CDR2 are MGHDK and SYGVNS. Trimming removed 6 bases from V and 3 bases from J; junction bases left unmatched: 13. The CDR3 has 18 residues. Here the CDR3 reads CASSPSTSGGPTTDTQYF. In DNA, the CDR3 is TGTGCCAGCAGCCCCTCGACTAGCGGGGGCCCTACAACAGATACGCAGTATTTT.

The V gene is TRBV2, the J gene TRBJ1-6, with TRBD1 matching over 8 bases. The J segment lost 9 bases and the V segment lost 7 bases, leaving 8 bases of the junction unmatched. The CDR3 totals 14 residues. CDR1 SNHLY and CDR2 FYNNEI come from the germline V gene. CDR3 protein: CASKAGGAGSPLHF. The CDR3 nucleotides read TGTGCCAGCAAGGCAGGGGGCGCGGGTTCACCCCTCCACTTT.